The sequence of this TCR beta chain was determined in a study of blood T cell repertoires in COVID-19. About the study: The cDNA or gDNA used as material had been derived from T cells, B-cell-depleted T cells, or PBMCs.

Trimming left V 4 bases short and J 6 bases short, with 9 bases between. This CDR3 region has 12 residues. CDR1 is SEHNR, CDR2 FQNEAQ, per germline (reference sequence). Assay: immunoSEQ multiplex PCR; the TCRdb copy retains only in-frame clones and omits some. The table lists around 250,000 clones, about nine tenths of them singletons. This rearrangement joins TRBV7-9 to TRBJ1-2; unclear D gene. Sequences were obtained from PBMCs or T cells enriched from blood (not recorded which). This receptor was obtained from a human donor in a cohort exposed to, infected with or recovered from COVID-19 (not recorded which). The donor label of this sample is uncertain. CDR3 DNA sequence: TGTGCCAGCAGCTCCCCGGTGGATGGCTACACCTTC. Encoded protein: CASSSPVDGYTF.